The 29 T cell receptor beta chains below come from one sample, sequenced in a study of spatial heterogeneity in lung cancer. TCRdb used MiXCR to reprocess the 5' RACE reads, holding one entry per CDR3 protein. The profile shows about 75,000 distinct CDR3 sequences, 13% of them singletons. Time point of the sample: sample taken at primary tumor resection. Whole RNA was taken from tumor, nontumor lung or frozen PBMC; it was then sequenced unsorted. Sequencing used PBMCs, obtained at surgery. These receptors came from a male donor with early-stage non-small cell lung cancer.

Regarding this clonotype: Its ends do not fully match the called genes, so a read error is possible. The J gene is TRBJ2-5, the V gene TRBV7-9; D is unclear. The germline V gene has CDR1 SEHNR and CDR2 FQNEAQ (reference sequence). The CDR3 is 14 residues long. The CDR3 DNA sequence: TGTGCCAGCAGCGTAGCACCAACACAAGAGACCCAGTACTTC. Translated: CASSVAPTQETQYF.

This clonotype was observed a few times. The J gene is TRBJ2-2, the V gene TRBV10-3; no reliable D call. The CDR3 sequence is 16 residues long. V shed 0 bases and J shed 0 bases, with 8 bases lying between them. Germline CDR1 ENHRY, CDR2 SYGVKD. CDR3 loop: CAISESMAANTGELFF. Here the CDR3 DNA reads TGTGCCATCAGTGAGTCGATGGCGGCGAACACCGGGGAGCTGTTTTTT.

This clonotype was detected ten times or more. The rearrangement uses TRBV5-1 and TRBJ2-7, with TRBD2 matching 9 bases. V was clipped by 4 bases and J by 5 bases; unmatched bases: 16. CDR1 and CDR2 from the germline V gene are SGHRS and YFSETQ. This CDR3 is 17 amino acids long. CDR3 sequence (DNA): TGCGCCAGCAGCCCTATTGGCGGGACTAGCAGCGACCACGAGCAGTACTTC. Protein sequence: CASSPIGGTSSDHEQYF. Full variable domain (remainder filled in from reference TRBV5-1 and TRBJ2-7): KAGVTQTPRYLIKTRGQQVTLSCSPISGHRSVSWYQQTPGQGLQFLFEYFSETQRNKGNFPGRFSGRQFSNSRSEMNVSTLELGDSALYLCASSPIGGTSSDHEQYFGPGTRLTVT.

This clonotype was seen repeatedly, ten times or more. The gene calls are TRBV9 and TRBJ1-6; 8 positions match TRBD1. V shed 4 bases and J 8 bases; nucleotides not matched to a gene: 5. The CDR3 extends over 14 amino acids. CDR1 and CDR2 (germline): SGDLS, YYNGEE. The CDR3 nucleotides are TGTGCCAGCAGCTCGGACAGGGCGGATTCACCCCTCCACTTT. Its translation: CASSSDRADSPLHF.

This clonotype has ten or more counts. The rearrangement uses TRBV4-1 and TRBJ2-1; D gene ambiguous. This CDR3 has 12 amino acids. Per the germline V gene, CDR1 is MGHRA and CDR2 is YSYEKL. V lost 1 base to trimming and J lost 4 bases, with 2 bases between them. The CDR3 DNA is TGCGCCAGCAGCCAAGGGTACAATGAGCAGTTCTTC. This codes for CASSQGYNEQFF.

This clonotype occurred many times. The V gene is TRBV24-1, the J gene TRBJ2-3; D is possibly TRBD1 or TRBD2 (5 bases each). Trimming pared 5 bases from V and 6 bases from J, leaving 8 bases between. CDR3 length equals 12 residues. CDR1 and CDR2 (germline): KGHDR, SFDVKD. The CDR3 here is CATSGDVDTQYF. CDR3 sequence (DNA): TGTGCCACCAGTGGGGACGTGGATACGCAGTATTTT.

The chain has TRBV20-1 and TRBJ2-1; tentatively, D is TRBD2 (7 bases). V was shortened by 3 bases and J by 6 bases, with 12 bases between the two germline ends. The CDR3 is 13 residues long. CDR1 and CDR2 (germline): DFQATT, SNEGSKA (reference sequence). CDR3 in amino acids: CSARAGAFNEQFF. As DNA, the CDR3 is TGCAGTGCTAGGGCGGGGGCCTTCAATGAGCAGTTCTTC.

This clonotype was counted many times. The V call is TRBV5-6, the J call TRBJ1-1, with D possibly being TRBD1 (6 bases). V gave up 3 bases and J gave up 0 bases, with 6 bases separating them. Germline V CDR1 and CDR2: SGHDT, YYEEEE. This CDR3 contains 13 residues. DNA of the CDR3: TGTGCCAGCAGCTGGGGGCTGAACACTGAAGCTTTCTTT. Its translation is CASSWGLNTEAFF.

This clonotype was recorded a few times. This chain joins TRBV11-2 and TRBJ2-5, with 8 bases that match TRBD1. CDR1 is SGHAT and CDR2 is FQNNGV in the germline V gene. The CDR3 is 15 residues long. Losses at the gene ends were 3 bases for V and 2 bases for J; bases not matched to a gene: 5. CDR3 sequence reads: CASSLWGQAQETQYF. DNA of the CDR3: TGTGCCAGCAGCTTGTGGGGACAGGCACAAGAGACCCAGTACTTC.

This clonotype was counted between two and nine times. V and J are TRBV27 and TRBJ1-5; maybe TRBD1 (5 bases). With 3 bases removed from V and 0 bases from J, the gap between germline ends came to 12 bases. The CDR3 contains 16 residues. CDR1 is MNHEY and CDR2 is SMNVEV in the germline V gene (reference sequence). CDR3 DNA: TGTGCCAGCAGTTTGAACCGGGGCTATAGCAATCAGCCCCAGCATTTT. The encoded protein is CASSLNRGYSNQPQHF.

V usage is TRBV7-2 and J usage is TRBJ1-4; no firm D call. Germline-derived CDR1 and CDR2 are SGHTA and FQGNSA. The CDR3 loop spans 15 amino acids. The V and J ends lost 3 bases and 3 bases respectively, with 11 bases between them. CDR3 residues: CASSLDSGSNEKLFF. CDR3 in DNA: TGTGCCAGCAGCTTGGATAGCGGATCTAATGAAAAACTGTTTTTT.

CDR3 region: CASSEWGQAPYEQYF. CDR3 coding DNA: TGTGCCAGCAGTGAATGGGGGCAGGCACCCTACGAGCAGTACTTC. J is TRBJ2-7 and V is TRBV25-1; tentative D call: TRBD1 (6 bases). The V and J ends lost 1 base and 2 bases respectively, with 12 bases between them. This CDR3 region has 15 residues. Germline CDR1 and CDR2: MGHDK and SYGVNS.

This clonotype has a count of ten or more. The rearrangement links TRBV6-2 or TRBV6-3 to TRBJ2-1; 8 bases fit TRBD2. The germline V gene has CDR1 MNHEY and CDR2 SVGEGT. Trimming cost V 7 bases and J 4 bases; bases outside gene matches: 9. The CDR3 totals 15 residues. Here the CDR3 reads CASIPAGTRYNEQFF. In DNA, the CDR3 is TGTGCCAGCATTCCCGCCGGGACTAGATACAATGAGCAGTTCTTC.

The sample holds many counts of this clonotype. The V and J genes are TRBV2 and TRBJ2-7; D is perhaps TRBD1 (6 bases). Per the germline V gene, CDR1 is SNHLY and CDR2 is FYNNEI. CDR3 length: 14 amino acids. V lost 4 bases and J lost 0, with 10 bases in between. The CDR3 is CASSATGASYEQYF. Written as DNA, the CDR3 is TGTGCCAGCAGTGCGACAGGCGCCTCCTACGAGCAGTACTTC.

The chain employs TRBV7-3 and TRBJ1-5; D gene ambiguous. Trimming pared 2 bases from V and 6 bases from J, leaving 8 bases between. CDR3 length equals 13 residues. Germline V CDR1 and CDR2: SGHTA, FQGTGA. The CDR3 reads CASSLEMGQPQHF. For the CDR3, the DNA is TGTGCCAGCAGCTTAGAAATGGGTCAGCCCCAGCATTTT.

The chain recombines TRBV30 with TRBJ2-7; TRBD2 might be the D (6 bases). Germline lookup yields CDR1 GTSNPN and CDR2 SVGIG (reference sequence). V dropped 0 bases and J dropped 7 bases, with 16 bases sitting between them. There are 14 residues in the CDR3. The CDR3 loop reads CAWSVRLATWEQYF. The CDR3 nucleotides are TGTGCCTGGAGTGTAAGGCTAGCGACCTGGGAGCAGTACTTC.

The CDR3 sequence: CASSRGQTNQPQHF. The DNA for the CDR3 is TGTGCCAGCAGCCGGGGACAAACAAATCAGCCCCAGCATTTT. The J gene is TRBJ1-5, the V gene TRBV7-9, with D possibly being TRBD1 (6 bases). Trimming cost V 5 bases and J 4 bases, with 12 bases left between them. This CDR3 contains 14 residues. Germline CDR1 and CDR2: SEHNR and FQNEAQ (reference sequence). Supplemented by reference TRBV7-9 and TRBJ1-5, the full variable domain reads DTGVSQNPRHKITKRGQNVTFRCDPISEHNRLYWYRQTLGQGPEFLTYFQNEAQLEKSRLLSDRFSAERPKGSFSTLEIQRTEQGDSAMYLCASSRGQTNQPQHFGDGTRLSIL.

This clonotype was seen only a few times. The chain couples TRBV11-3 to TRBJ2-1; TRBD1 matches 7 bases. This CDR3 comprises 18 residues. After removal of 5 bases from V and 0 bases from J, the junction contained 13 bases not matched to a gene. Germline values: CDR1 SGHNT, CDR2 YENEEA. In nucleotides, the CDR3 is TGTGCCAGCAGCCTCCTCAGGGACAGTCAGAGCTCCTACAATGAGCAGTTCTTC. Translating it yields CASSLLRDSQSSYNEQFF.

The CDR3 region has the DNA TGTGCCATCAGCCCTCACGATGCGGTGAACACTGAAGCTTTCTTT. Its translation: CAISPHDAVNTEAFF. The chain has TRBV10-3 and TRBJ1-1; D gene ambiguous. Trimming stripped 6 bases from V and 0 bases from J, with 14 bases between. Looked up from germline, CDR1 is ENHRY and CDR2 is SYGVKD. This CDR3 has 15 residues.

CDR3 amino acids: CASTRTETQYF. CDR3 in DNA: TGTGCCAGCACGCGGACCGAGACCCAGTACTTC. V is TRBV5-6 and J is TRBJ2-5; D is unclear. V lost 6 bases and J lost 5, with 8 bases in between. Per germline, CDR1 SGHDT and CDR2 YYEEEE. The CDR3 runs to 11 residues.

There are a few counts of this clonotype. Written as DNA, the CDR3 is TGCAGCGTAATACCCTTAGGACAGGGGGAATTCACTGAAGCTTTCTTT. Protein sequence: CSVIPLGQGEFTEAFF. The rearrangement uses TRBV29-1 and TRBJ1-1; 10 positions agree with TRBD1. CDR3 length: 16 residues. Germline-derived CDR1 and CDR2 are SQVTM and ANQGSEA. J was trimmed by 4 bases and V by 6 bases; bases with no gene match: 14.

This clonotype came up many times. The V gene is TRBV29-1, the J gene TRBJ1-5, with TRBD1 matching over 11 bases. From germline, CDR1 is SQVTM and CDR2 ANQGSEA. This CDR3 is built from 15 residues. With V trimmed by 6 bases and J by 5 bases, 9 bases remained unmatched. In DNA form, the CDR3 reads TGCAGCGTCCAATACGGACAGGGGGCATATCAGCCCCAGCATTTT. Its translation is CSVQYGQGAYQPQHF.

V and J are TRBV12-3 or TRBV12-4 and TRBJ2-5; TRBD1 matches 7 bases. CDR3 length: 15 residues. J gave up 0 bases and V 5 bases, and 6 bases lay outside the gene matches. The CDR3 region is CASSPMTGHQETQYF. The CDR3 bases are TGTGCCAGCAGTCCGATGACAGGGCACCAAGAGACCCAGTACTTC.

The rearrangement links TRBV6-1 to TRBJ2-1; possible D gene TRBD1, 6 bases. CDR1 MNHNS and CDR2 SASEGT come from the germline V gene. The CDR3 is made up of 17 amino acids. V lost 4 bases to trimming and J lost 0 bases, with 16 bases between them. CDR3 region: CASSGDWDISSYNEQFF. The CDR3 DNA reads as TGTGCCAGCAGTGGCGATTGGGACATCAGCTCCTACAATGAGCAGTTCTTC.

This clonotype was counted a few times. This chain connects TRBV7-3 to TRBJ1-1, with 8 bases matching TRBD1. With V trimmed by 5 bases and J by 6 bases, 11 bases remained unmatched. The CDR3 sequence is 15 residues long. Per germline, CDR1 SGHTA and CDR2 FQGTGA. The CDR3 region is CASSRAGGGWSEAFF. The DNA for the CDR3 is TGTGCCAGCAGCCGAGCAGGGGGCGGTTGGTCTGAAGCTTTCTTT.

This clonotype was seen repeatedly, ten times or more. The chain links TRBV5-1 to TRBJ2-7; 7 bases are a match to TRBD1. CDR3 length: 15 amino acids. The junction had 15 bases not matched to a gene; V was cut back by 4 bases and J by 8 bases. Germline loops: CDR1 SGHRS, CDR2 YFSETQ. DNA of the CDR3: TGCGCCAGCAGCGACGGCCGGGACAGTCCGGGGAAGCAGTACTTC. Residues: CASSDGRDSPGKQYF.

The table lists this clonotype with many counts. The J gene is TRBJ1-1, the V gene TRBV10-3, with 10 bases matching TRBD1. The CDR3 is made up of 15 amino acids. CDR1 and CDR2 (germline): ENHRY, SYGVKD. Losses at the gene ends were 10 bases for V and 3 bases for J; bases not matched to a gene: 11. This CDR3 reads CATLYSGTGDTEAFF. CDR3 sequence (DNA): TGTGCCACCCTATACTCCGGGACAGGGGACACTGAAGCTTTCTTT.

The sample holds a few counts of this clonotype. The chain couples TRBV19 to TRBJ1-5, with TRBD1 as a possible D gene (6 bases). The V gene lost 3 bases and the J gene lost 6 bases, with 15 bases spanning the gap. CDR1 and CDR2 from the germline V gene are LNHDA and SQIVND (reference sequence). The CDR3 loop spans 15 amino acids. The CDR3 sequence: CASSIFTGKGQPQHF. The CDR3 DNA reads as TGTGCCAGTAGTATCTTCACAGGGAAAGGTCAGCCCCAGCATTTT.

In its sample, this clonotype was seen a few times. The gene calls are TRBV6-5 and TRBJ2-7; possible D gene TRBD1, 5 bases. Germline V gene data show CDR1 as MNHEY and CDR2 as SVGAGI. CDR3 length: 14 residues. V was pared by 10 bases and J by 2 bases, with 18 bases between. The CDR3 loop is CATQSTTTAYEQYF. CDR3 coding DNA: TGTGCCACACAATCTACAACGACAGCCTACGAGCAGTACTTC.